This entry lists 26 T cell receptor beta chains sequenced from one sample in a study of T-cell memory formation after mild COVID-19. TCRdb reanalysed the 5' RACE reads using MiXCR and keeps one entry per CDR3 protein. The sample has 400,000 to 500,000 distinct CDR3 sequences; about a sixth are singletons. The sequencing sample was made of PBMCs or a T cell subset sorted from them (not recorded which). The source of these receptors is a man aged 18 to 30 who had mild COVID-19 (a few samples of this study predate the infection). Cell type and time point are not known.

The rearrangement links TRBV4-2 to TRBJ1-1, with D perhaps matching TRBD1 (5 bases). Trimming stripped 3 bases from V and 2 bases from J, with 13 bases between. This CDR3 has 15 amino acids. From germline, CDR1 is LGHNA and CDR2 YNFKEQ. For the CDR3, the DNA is TGTGCCAGCAGCCATGGAGGGGTTAGTAACACTGAAGCTTTCTTT. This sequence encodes CASSHGGVSNTEAFF.

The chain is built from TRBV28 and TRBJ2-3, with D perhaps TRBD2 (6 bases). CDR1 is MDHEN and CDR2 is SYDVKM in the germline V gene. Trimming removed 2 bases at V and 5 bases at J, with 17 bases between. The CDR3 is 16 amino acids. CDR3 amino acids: CASSLGLTSKGDTQYF. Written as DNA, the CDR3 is TGTGCCAGCAGTTTAGGGCTTACTAGCAAGGGAGATACGCAGTATTTT. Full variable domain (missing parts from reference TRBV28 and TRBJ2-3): DVKVTQSSRYLVKRTGEKVFLECVQDMDHENMFWYRQDPGLGLRLIYFSYDVKMKEKGDIPEGYSVSREKKERFSLILESASTNQTSMYLCASSLGLTSKGDTQYFGPGTRLTVL.

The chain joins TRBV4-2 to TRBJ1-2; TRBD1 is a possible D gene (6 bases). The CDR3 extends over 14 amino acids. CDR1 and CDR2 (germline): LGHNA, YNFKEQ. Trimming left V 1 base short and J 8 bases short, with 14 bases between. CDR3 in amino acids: CASSQAPGDEGYTF. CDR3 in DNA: TGTGCCAGCAGCCAAGCCCCAGGGGATGAAGGCTACACCTTC.

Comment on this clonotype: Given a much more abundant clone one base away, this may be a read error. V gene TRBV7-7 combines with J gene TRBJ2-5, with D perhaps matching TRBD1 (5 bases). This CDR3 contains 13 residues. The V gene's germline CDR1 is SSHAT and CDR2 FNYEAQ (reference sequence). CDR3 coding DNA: TGTGCCAGCAGCTTAGCAGGGGCAGAGGCCCAGTACTTC. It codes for CASSLAGAEAQYF.

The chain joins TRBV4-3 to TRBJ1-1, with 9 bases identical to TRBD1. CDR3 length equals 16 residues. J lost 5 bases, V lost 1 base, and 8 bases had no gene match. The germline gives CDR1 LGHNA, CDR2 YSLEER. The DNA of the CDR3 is TGCGCCAGCAGCCAAGCCCTCACAGGGGGCGGTACTGAAGCTTTCTTT. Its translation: CASSQALTGGGTEAFF.

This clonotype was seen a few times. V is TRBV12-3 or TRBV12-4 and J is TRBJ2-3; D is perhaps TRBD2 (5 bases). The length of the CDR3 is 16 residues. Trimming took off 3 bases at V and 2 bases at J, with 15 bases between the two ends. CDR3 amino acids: CASSFSRAAPTDTQYF. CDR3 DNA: TGTGCCAGCAGTTTCTCGCGGGCCGCCCCCACAGATACGCAGTATTTT.

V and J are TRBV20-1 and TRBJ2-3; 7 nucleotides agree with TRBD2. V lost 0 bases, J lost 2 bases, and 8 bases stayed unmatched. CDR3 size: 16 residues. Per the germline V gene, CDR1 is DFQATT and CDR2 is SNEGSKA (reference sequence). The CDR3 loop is CSARDLGSGATDTQYF. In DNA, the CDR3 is TGCAGTGCTAGAGACTTAGGGAGCGGGGCCACAGATACGCAGTATTTT.

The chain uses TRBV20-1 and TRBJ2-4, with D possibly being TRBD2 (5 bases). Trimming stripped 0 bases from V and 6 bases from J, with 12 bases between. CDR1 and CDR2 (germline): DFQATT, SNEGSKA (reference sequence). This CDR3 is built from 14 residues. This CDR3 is CSARDSTGINIQYF. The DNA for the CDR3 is TGCAGTGCTAGAGATTCTACGGGAATAAACATTCAGTACTTC.

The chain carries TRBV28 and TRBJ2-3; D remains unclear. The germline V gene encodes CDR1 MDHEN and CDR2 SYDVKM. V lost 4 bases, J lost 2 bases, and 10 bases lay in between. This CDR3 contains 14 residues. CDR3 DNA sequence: TGTGCCAGCAGTTCCGGTGCCTTCACAGATACGCAGTATTTT. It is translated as CASSSGAFTDTQYF.

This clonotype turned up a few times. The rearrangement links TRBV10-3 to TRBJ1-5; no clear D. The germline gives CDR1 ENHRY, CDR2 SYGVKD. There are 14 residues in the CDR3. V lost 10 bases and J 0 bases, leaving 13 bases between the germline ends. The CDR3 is CATWREFSNQPQHF. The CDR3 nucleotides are TGTGCCACCTGGAGGGAATTTAGCAATCAGCCCCAGCATTTT.

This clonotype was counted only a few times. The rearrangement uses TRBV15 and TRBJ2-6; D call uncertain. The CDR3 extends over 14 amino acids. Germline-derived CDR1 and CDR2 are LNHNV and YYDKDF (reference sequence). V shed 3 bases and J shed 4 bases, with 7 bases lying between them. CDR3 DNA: TGTGCCACCAGCAGCCCCCTGGGGGCCAACGTCCTGACTTTC. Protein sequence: CATSSPLGANVLTF.

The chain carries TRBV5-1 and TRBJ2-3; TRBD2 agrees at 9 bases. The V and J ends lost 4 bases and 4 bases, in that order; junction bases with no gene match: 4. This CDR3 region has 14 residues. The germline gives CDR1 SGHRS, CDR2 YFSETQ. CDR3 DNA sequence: TGCGCCAGCAGCCCCTGGACTAGCGCAGATACGCAGTATTTT. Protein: CASSPWTSADTQYF.

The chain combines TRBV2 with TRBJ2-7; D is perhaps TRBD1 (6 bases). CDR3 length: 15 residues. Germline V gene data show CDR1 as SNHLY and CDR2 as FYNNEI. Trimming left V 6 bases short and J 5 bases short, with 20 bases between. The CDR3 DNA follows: TGTGCCAGCAGACCACAGGGCTCCAGAAAGAACGAGCAGTACTTC. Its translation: CASRPQGSRKNEQYF.

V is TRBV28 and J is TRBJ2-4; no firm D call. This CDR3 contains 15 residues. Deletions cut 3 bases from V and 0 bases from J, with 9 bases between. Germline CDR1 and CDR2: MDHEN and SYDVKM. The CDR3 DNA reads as TGTGCCAGCAGTTTCCAAGCCATAGCCAAAAACATTCAGTACTTC. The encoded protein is CASSFQAIAKNIQYF.

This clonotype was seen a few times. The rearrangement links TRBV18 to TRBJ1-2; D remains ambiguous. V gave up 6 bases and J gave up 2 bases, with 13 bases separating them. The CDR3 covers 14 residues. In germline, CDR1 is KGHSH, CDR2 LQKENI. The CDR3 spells CASSPSDGNYGYTF. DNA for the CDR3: TGTGCCAGCTCCCCTTCGGACGGAAACTATGGCTACACCTTC.

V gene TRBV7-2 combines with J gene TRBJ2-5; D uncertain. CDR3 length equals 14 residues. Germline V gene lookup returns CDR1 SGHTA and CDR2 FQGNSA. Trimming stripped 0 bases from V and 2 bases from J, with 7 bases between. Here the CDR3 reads CASSLASTQETQYF. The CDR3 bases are TGTGCCAGCAGCTTAGCGTCCACGCAAGAGACCCAGTACTTC. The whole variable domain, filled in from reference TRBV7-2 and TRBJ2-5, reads GAGVSQSPSNKVTEKGKDVELRCDPISGHTALYWYRQSLGQGLEFLIYFQGNSAPDKSGLPSDRFSAERTGGSVSTLTIQRTQQEDSAVYLCASSLASTQETQYFGPGTRLLVL.

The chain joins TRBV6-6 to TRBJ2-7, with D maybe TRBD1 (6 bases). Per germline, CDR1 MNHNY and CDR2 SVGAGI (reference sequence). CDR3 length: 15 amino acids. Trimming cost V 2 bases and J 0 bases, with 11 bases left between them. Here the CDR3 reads CASSYPQGSSYEQYF. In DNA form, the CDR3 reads TGTGCCAGCAGTTACCCCCAGGGGAGCTCCTACGAGCAGTACTTC.

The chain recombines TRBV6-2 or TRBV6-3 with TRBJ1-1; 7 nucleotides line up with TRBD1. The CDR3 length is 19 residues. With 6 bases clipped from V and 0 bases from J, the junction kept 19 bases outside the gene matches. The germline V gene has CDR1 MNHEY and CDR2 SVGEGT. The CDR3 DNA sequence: TGTGCCAGCAGCCAGCCCAGAGCCCGGGACAGCCCCATGAACACTGAAGCTTTCTTT. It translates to CASSQPRARDSPMNTEAFF.

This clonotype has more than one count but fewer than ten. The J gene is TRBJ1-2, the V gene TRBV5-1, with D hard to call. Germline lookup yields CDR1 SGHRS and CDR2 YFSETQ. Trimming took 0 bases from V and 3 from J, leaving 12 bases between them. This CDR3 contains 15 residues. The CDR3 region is CASSLVPRGDYGYTF. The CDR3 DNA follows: TGCGCCAGCAGCTTGGTTCCCCGCGGGGACTATGGCTACACCTTC.

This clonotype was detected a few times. The CDR3 DNA follows: TGCGCCAGCAGCCAAGAAGGGGGGGCCCTTGTCTATGGCTACACCTTC. Its protein product is CASSQEGGALVYGYTF. The rearrangement uses TRBV4-1 and TRBJ1-2; the D gene is possibly TRBD1 (6 bases). Trimming removed 0 bases at V and 4 bases at J, with 15 bases between. The CDR3 is 16 amino acids. Germline V lookup: CDR1 MGHRA, CDR2 YSYEKL.

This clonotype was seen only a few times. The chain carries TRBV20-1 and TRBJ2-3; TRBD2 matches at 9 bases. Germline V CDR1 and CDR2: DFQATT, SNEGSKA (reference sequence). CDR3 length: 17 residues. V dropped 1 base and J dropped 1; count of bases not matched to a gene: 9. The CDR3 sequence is CSARVATLAGRTDTQYF. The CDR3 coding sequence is TGCAGTGCTAGAGTCGCTACCCTAGCGGGGCGCACAGATACGCAGTATTTT.

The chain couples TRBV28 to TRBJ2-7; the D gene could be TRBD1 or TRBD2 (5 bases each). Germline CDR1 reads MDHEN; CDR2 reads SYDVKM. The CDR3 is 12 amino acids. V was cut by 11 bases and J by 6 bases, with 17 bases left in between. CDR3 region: CASGTTPGEQYV. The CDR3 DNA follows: TGTGCCTCCGGGACGACTCCGGGCGAGCAGTACGTC.

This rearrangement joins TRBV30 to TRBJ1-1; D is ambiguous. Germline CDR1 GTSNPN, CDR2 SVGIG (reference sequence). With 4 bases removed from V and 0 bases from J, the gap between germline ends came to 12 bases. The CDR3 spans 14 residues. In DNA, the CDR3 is TGTGCCTGGATCCAAGGGTCCATGAACACTGAAGCTTTCTTT. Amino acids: CAWIQGSMNTEAFF.

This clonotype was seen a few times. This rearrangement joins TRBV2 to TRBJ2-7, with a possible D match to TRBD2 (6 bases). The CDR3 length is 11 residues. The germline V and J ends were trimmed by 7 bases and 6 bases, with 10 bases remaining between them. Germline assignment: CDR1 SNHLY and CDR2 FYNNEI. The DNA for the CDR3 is TGTGCCAGCATTGGGGGGAGCGAGCAGTACTTC. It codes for CASIGGSEQYF.

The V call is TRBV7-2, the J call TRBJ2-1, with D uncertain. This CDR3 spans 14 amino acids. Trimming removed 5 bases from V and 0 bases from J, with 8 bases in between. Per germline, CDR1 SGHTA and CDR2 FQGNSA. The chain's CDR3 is CASSRVLSYNEQFF. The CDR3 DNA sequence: TGTGCCAGCAGCCGGGTCCTCTCCTACAATGAGCAGTTCTTC.

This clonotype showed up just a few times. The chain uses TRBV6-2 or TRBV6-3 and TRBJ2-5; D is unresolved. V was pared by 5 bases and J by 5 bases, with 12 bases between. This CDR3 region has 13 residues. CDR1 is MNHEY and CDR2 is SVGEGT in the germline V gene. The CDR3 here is CASSQPPTETQYF. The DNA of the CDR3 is TGTGCCAGCAGTCAGCCCCCTACGGAGACCCAGTACTTC.